The T cell receptor beta chain described here comes from a study of lymphopenia after photon versus proton radiotherapy. General study results and limits: Proton therapy kept repertoires fairly stable, unlike photons, which gained effector/memory cells. In patients who died, overall survival fell as post-nadir TCR diversity dropped more. Authors raise, but do not show, better survival with proton therapy. After lymphocyte nadir, photon-treated repertoires showed oligoclonal expansion, especially CD8+ Temra.

This clone was found a few times. The antigen remains unidentified. CDR1 is SEHNR, CDR2 FQNEAQ, per germline (reference sequence). The CDR3 contains 13 residues. Trimming cost V 5 bases and J 2 bases, with 9 bases left between them. Sequencing used immunoSEQ multiplex PCR; TCRdb keeps in-frame clones, though not all of them. Of about 70,000 clones detected, 85% to 90% appear once; the ten largest clones hold about a tenth. The TCR originated in an elderly man with esophageal cancer. The source material was peripheral blood, sampled from a patient treated with proton-based radiotherapy. The chain carries TRBV7-9 and TRBJ2-5; D gene unclear. CDR3 in amino acids: CASSPLHQETQYF. In nucleotides, the CDR3 is TGTGCCAGCAGCCCGTTGCATCAAGAGACCCAGTACTTC.